The next 2 T cell receptor beta chains were all read from a single sample in a study of CD8 T cells in Susac syndrome. Roughly 0.45 to 1 ug RNA was reverse transcribed with random hexamers. In TCRdb, the immunoSEQ multiplex PCR reads were re-called with MiXCR into one record per CDR3 protein. The sample carries about 210,000 distinct CDR3 sequences, 95% recorded once. Sequenced sample: CD4+ T cells from PBMCs. All receptors derive from a human donor with multiple sclerosis.

The chain couples TRBV3-1 to TRBJ2-5; perhaps TRBD2 as D (7 bases). CDR1 is LGHDT, CDR2 YNNKEL, per germline (reference sequence). CDR3 size: 15 residues. Trimming removed 3 bases at V and 0 bases at J, with 11 bases between. The CDR3 DNA reads TGTGCCAGCAGCCAGCGGGGGCGGGACCAAGAGACCCAGTACTTC. Protein: CASSQRGRDQETQYF.

The rearrangement uses TRBV20-1 and TRBJ1-2; perhaps TRBD1 as D (5 bases). This CDR3 spans 12 amino acids. Germline CDR1 DFQATT, CDR2 SNEGSKA (reference sequence). The V end was cut by 3 bases, the J end by 6 bases, with 11 bases between. DNA for the CDR3: TGCAGTGCTAGGGGCAGGGAGGATGGCTACACCTTC. It encodes CSARGREDGYTF.